A selection of T cell receptor beta chains follows, all from one sample in a study of shared clonotypes between healthy human individuals. The protocol was immunoSEQ multiplex PCR, while the TCRdb copy is restricted to in-frame clones and leaves out a portion. The repertoire includes approximately 590,000 clones, less than 97% of them detected once, and 0.09% to 0.13% sits in the top ten. Sequenced input: naive CD8+ T cells sorted from blood. These receptors were collected from a woman aged 30 to 39 in good health. Each CDR3 is given with its conserved first and last residue. The D gene is left open where the match is weak. Clone size, where shown, is once, few, many, or a class for clones that have expanded.

TRBV9,.,13,TRBJ2-1,once,CASSVGSSNEQFF,TGTGCCAGCAGCGTAGGCTCATCCAATGAGCAGTTCTTC
TRBV11-2,.,14,TRBJ2-5,.,CASSLIRAEETQYF,TGTGCCAGCAGCTTAATAAGGGCAGAGGAGACCCAGTACTTC
TRBV5-1,.,15,TRBJ2-7,.,CASSPRGGLSYEQYF,TGCGCCAGCAGCCCTCGGGGAGGCCTCTCCTACGAGCAGTACTTC
TRBV15,TRBD1,13,TRBJ2-7,.,CATQDRGEHEQYF,TGTGCCACCCAGGACAGGGGGGAACACGAGCAGTACTTC
TRBV2,.,11,TRBJ2-7,.,CASSYSGEQYF,TGTGCCAGCAGCTATTCGGGGGAGCAGTACTTC
TRBV2,.,14,TRBJ2-7,.,CASSEVSLLYEQYF,TGTGCCAGCAGTGAAGTAAGCCTTTTGTACGAGCAGTACTTC
TRBV11-2,.,12,TRBJ2-7,.,CASSPPVYEQYF,TGTGCCAGCAGCCCCCCGGTGTACGAGCAGTACTTC
TRBV9,TRBD1,15,TRBJ2-5,.,CASSAPPTGVETQYF,TGTGCCAGCAGCGCTCCCCCGACAGGGGTGGAGACCCAGTACTTC
TRBV28,.,17,TRBJ1-3,once,CASSFAQPVPFGNTIYF,TGTGCCAGCAGTTTTGCACAGCCAGTCCCATTTGGAAACACCATATATTTT
TRBV7-9,.,12,TRBJ2-1,.,CASSHAHNEQFF,TGTGCCAGCAGCCACGCGCACAATGAGCAGTTCTTC
TRBV5-8,.,12,TRBJ1-1,.,CASSQWGTEAFF,TGTGCCAGCAGCCAATGGGGGACTGAAGCTTTCTTT
TRBV27,.,12,TRBJ2-7,.,CASQGDTYEQYF,TGTGCCAGCCAGGGTGATACCTACGAGCAGTACTTC
TRBV28,.,15,TRBJ2-7,.,CASSFRGPSSYEQYF,TGTGCCAGCAGTTTTCGGGGGCCGAGCTCCTACGAGCAGTACTTC
TRBV27,TRBD2,16,TRBJ2-1,.,CASSLEGSGRWNEQFF,TGTGCCAGCAGTTTAGAGGGTAGCGGGAGGTGGAATGAGCAGTTCTTC
TRBV19,.,14,TRBJ2-7,.,CASSIGHGSYEQYF,TGTGCCAGTAGTATAGGACACGGCTCCTACGAGCAGTACTTC
TRBV15,.,12,TRBJ2-1,.,CATSREGDEQFF,TGTGCCACCAGCAGAGAAGGGGATGAGCAGTTCTTC
TRBV9,TRBD1,17,TRBJ2-2,.,CASSARPGQGFPGELFF,TGTGCCAGCAGCGCCCGACCGGGACAGGGGTTCCCCGGGGAGCTGTTTTTT
TRBV2,TRBD1,19,TRBJ1-5,.,CASSTYTLTPGQVRKPQHF,TGTGCCAGCAGTACATACACCTTAACACCGGGACAGGTGAGGAAGCCCCAGCATTTT
TRBV7-9,.,13,TRBJ2-7,.,CASSLVVDSEQYF,TGTGCCAGCAGCTTAGTGGTGGATTCGGAGCAGTACTTC
TRBV5-6,.,14,TRBJ2-5,.,CASSPGAGRETQYF,TGTGCCAGCAGCCCCGGGGCGGGAAGAGAGACCCAGTACTTC
TRBV10-1,TRBD1,17,TRBJ1-1,.,CASIMTGGNRLNTEAFF,TGCGCCAGCATTATGACAGGGGGAAACAGATTGAACACTGAAGCTTTCTTT
TRBV27,.,20,TRBJ2-3,.,CASSLISGGAPLSGTDTQYF,TGTGCCAGCAGTTTGATTTCCGGGGGCGCCCCGTTATCGGGCACAGATACGCAGTATTTT
TRBV10-3,.,13,TRBJ2-7,.,CAISEDRTYEQYF,TGTGCCATCAGTGAAGACAGAACCTACGAGCAGTACTTC
TRBV6-1,.,16,TRBJ2-3,once,CASSELTRPSTDTQYF,TGTGCCAGCAGTGAACTCACAAGACCTAGCACAGATACGCAGTATTTT
TRBV19,.,21,TRBJ2-3,.,CASSIIDPSGYTVKDFHTQYF,TGTGCCAGTAGTATTATCGATCCCAGCGGGTACACCGTGAAGGATTTCCATACGCAGTATTTT
TRBV19,TRBD2,15,TRBJ2-7,once,CASSRLAGEIYEQYF,TGTGCCAGTAGTCGACTAGCGGGAGAGATATACGAGCAGTACTTC
TRBV28,.,13,TRBJ2-1,once,CASSSGGAPEQFF,TGTGCCAGCAGTTCAGGAGGGGCACCTGAGCAGTTCTTC
TRBV27,.,11,TRBJ1-2,.,CASSSGRGNTF,TGTGCCAGCAGTTCGGGACGGGGGAACACCTTC
TRBV27,.,13,TRBJ2-7,.,CASSSVSSYEQYF,TGTGCCAGCAGTTCGGTAAGCTCCTACGAGCAGTACTTC
TRBV30,.,13,TRBJ2-7,.,CAWTYGVSYEQYF,TGTGCCTGGACTTACGGGGTATCTTACGAGCAGTACTTC
TRBV27,TRBD1,19,TRBJ1-1,once,CASSLSGRDRGLVDTEAFF,TGTGCCAGCAGTTTATCGGGGCGGGACAGGGGGCTTGTGGACACTGAAGCTTTCTTT
TRBV28,.,15,TRBJ1-2,.,CASSGLPGLHHGYTF,TGTGCCAGCAGTGGATTACCGGGATTGCACCATGGCTACACCTTC
TRBV9,.,13,TRBJ2-2,.,CASSVDQTGELFF,TGTGCCAGCAGCGTAGACCAAACCGGGGAGCTGTTTTTT
TRBV28,TRBD2,14,TRBJ2-7,once,CASSSGLAVYEQYF,TGTGCCAGCAGTTCGGGACTAGCGGTCTACGAGCAGTACTTC
TRBV7-9,.,15,TRBJ2-3,.,CASSRVTMGTDTQYF,TGTGCCAGCAGTCGAGTGACGATGGGCACAGATACGCAGTATTTT
TRBV4-2,.,16,TRBJ2-7,.,CASSQGESGGLYEQYF,TGTGCCAGCAGCCAAGGTGAGAGTGGGGGTCTATACGAGCAGTACTTC
TRBV27,.,14,TRBJ2-7,.,CASSPRDITYEQYF,TGTGCCAGCAGTCCTCGGGACATTACCTACGAGCAGTACTTC
TRBV29-1,.,9,TRBJ1-2,.,CSVDDGYTF,TGCAGCGTTGATGATGGCTACACCTTC
TRBV29-1,.,12,TRBJ2-7,.,CSVLQETYEQYF,TGCAGCGTCCTACAGGAAACCTACGAGCAGTACTTC
TRBV5-4,.,12,TRBJ2-7,.,CASSGDSYEQYF,TGTGCCAGCAGCGGGGATTCCTACGAGCAGTACTTC
TRBV29-1,.,12,TRBJ2-7,.,CSVHDLSGEQYF,TGCAGCGTTCATGATCTGTCTGGCGAGCAGTACTTC
TRBV5-6,.,15,TRBJ2-7,.,CASSLGDGAAYEQYF,TGTGCCAGCAGCTTGGGTGACGGGGCAGCCTACGAGCAGTACTTC
TRBV2,.,13,TRBJ2-2,.,CASSRWGTGELFF,TGTGCCAGCAGTAGATGGGGCACCGGGGAGCTGTTTTTT
TRBV28,TRBD1,17,TRBJ2-2,.,CARSSVDRGSYTGELFF,TGTGCCAGATCATCCGTAGACAGGGGGTCTTACACCGGGGAGCTGTTTTTT
TRBV6-6,.,16,TRBJ2-1,.,CASSYSKAGPYNEQFF,TGTGCCAGCAGTTACTCGAAAGCGGGCCCCTACAATGAGCAGTTCTTC
TRBV7-9,.,14,TRBJ2-7,.,CASSNERSHYEQYF,TGTGCCAGCAGCAACGAAAGATCCCACTACGAGCAGTACTTC
TRBV27,.,14,TRBJ2-3,.,CASSPTTEGDTQYF,TGTGCCAGCAGTCCCACGACTGAGGGAGATACGCAGTATTTT
TRBV9,.,14,TRBJ2-7,.,CASSPHRVGYEQYF,TGTGCCAGCAGCCCCCACAGGGTGGGATACGAGCAGTACTTC
TRBV11-3,TRBD2,15,TRBJ2-3,.,CASRDGLAGGDTQYF,TGTGCCAGCAGGGATGGACTAGCGGGCGGAGATACGCAGTATTTT
TRBV19,.,13,TRBJ2-7,.,CASSELDSYEQYF,TGTGCCAGTAGTGAGCTCGACAGCTACGAGCAGTACTTC